Listed below are T cell receptor beta chains from one sample, sequenced in a study of T cell changes during pregnancy in multiple sclerosis. The data were produced by immunoSEQ multiplex PCR, yet TCRdb's version contains in-frame clones alone and is incomplete. This table has about 80,000 clones, 90% to 95% appearing once. The sample consisted of CD4+ T cells from peripheral blood mononuclear cells, taken before pregnancy. These receptors all come from a female donor with multiple sclerosis, enrolled in a pregnancy study. CDR3s include the opening cysteine and the closing phenylalanine or tryptophan. The order of the fields is CDR3 length, V gene, J gene, D gene, clone size, CDR3 protein, CDR3 DNA. D genes are given only for firm matches. Part of the rows lack a size; the others show once, few, many or a class for expanded clones.

cdr3_length: 14
v_call: TRBV6-6
j_call: TRBJ1-4
d_call: NA
clone_size: NA
cdr3_aa: CATSWSKGNEKLFF
cdr3_nt: TGTGCCACCTCGTGGTCTAAGGGGAATGAAAAACTGTTTTTT

cdr3_length: 14
v_call: TRBV4-1
j_call: TRBJ1-4
d_call: TRBD1
clone_size: NA
cdr3_aa: CASSQDMGTVGLFF
cdr3_nt: TGCGCCAGCAGCCAAGATATGGGGACAGTGGGACTGTTTTTT

cdr3_length: 15
v_call: TRBV6-1
j_call: TRBJ2-7
d_call: NA
clone_size: NA
cdr3_aa: CASTPPGSGGYEQYF
cdr3_nt: TGTGCCAGCACTCCTCCGGGGTCAGGGGGGTACGAGCAGTACTTC

cdr3_length: 14
v_call: TRBV27
j_call: TRBJ1-5
d_call: NA
clone_size: NA
cdr3_aa: CASTARVGNQPQHF
cdr3_nt: TGTGCCAGCACAGCCAGGGTGGGCAATCAGCCCCAGCATTTT

cdr3_length: 14
v_call: TRBV11-2
j_call: TRBJ1-1
d_call: NA
clone_size: NA
cdr3_aa: CASSFTGSNTEAFF
cdr3_nt: TGTGCCAGCAGCTTTACAGGGTCCAACACTGAAGCTTTCTTT

cdr3_length: 14
v_call: TRBV27
j_call: TRBJ1-5
d_call: NA
clone_size: once
cdr3_aa: CASSLKPNNQPQHF
cdr3_nt: TGTGCCAGCAGTTTAAAGCCTAACAATCAGCCCCAGCATTTT

cdr3_length: 14
v_call: TRBV19
j_call: TRBJ2-1
d_call: TRBD2
clone_size: NA
cdr3_aa: CASSREGGYNEQFF
cdr3_nt: TGTGCCAGTAGCCGGGAGGGAGGCTACAATGAGCAGTTCTTC

cdr3_length: 16
v_call: TRBV5-4
j_call: TRBJ2-3
d_call: TRBD2
clone_size: NA
cdr3_aa: CASSSMLAGGRGAQYF
cdr3_nt: TGTGCCAGCAGCTCTATGCTAGCGGGGGGGAGGGGCGCGCAGTATTTT

cdr3_length: 12
v_call: TRBV10-3
j_call: TRBJ2-2
d_call: NA
clone_size: NA
cdr3_aa: CAISSNTGELFF
cdr3_nt: TGTGCCATCTCTTCGAACACCGGGGAGCTGTTTTTT

cdr3_length: 15
v_call: TRBV18
j_call: TRBJ1-5
d_call: NA
clone_size: NA
cdr3_aa: CASSPDSRKDQPQHF
cdr3_nt: TGTGCCAGCTCACCCGATTCCAGGAAGGATCAGCCCCAGCATTTT

cdr3_length: 14
v_call: TRBV7-9
j_call: TRBJ1-4
d_call: NA
clone_size: NA
cdr3_aa: CASSLQGTNEKLFF
cdr3_nt: TGTGCCAGCAGCCTCCAGGGTACAAATGAAAAACTGTTTTTT

cdr3_length: 15
v_call: TRBV19
j_call: TRBJ1-5
d_call: NA
clone_size: NA
cdr3_aa: CASKPPDRQNQPQHF
cdr3_nt: TGTGCCAGTAAGCCGCCGGACAGACAAAATCAGCCCCAGCATTTT

cdr3_length: 14
v_call: TRBV5-1
j_call: TRBJ2-3
d_call: TRBD2
clone_size: NA
cdr3_aa: CASRGGGGQDTQYF
cdr3_nt: TGCGCCAGCCGAGGCGGGGGGGGCCAAGATACGCAGTATTTT

cdr3_length: 14
v_call: TRBV11-2
j_call: TRBJ2-2
d_call: NA
clone_size: NA
cdr3_aa: CASSIGTSVGELFF
cdr3_nt: TGTGCCAGCAGCATCGGGACATCCGTCGGGGAGCTGTTTTTT

cdr3_length: 15
v_call: TRBV19
j_call: TRBJ1-3
d_call: NA
clone_size: NA
cdr3_aa: CASSIRRGSGNTIYF
cdr3_nt: TGTGCCAGTAGTATACGGCGCGGGTCCGGAAACACCATATATTTT

cdr3_length: 14
v_call: TRBV10-3
j_call: TRBJ2-1
d_call: TRBD1
clone_size: NA
cdr3_aa: CAIWTGGRYNEQFF
cdr3_nt: TGTGCCATCTGGACAGGGGGAAGATACAATGAGCAGTTCTTC